These T cell receptor beta chains were read from a single sample in a study of PD-1 blockade in classical Hodgkin lymphoma. Sequencing used immunoSEQ multiplex PCR; TCRdb keeps in-frame clones, though not all of them. In the table there are fewer than 15,000 clones, 80% of which are singletons. The input for sequencing was peripheral blood mononuclear cells (PBMCs), taken at baseline. The receptor set was obtained from a human donor with classical Hodgkin lymphoma. CDR3s include the opening cysteine and the closing phenylalanine or tryptophan. D genes are given only for firm matches. For some rows the clone size is stated as once, few or many, or as a class when expanded; others skip it.

>TRBV11-3|once|NA|TRBJ1-1
TGTGCCAGCAGCTTACAGGGATTGAACACTGAAGCTTTCTTT
CASSLQGLNTEAFF
>TRBV2|NA|TRBD1|TRBJ1-5
TGTGCCAGCAAAGAACAGACAGGGGTTACTCAGCCCCAGCATTTT
CASKEQTGVTQPQHF
>TRBV28|NA|NA|TRBJ1-1
TGTGCCAGCAGTTTATTCTACACTGAAGCTTTCTTT
CASSLFYTEAFF
>TRBV29-1|NA|TRBD1|TRBJ1-4
TGCAGCGGGGGCCAGGGGGCGCCTGAAAAACTGTTTTTT
CSGGQGAPEKLFF
>TRBV11-2|NA|NA|TRBJ1-2
TGTGCCAGCAGCTTTGGCAGGGGAAATTTGTGGTATGGCTACACCTTC
CASSFGRGNLWYGYTF
>TRBV7-9|once|NA|TRBJ2-7
TGTGCCAGCACAGAACAGGACTCCTACGAGCAGTACTTC
CASTEQDSYEQYF
>TRBV16|NA|NA|TRBJ2-7
TGTGCCAGCAGCCAATCGATTGGGCTGCACGAGCAGTACTTC
CASSQSIGLHEQYF
>TRBV7-8|NA|NA|TRBJ1-5
TGTGCCAGCAGTCCACTCTCCGCCGGGGCGGGTCAGCCCCAGCATTTT
CASSPLSAGAGQPQHF
>TRBV18|NA|NA|TRBJ1-2
TGTGCCAGCTCACCAGGTCCGGATGGCTACACCTTC
CASSPGPDGYTF
>TRBV6-5|NA|TRBD1|TRBJ2-1
TGTGCCAGCAGTTACTCCCCGACAGGGGGCTTGTTCTTC
CASSYSPTGGLFF